This is a list of T cell receptor beta chains from one sample in a study of blood T cell repertoires in COVID-19. Sequencing used immunoSEQ multiplex PCR; TCRdb keeps in-frame clones, though not all of them. The sample includes fewer than 400,000 clones, approximately 89% of them seen just once. The sequenced sample was PBMCs or T cells enriched from blood (not recorded which). Every receptor here comes from a woman aged 30 to 39 who had recovered from COVID-19. The CDR3 runs from the conserved cysteine through the conserved F or W. The D gene is left open where the match is weak. Size values are once, few and many counts, or a class for expanded clones, and some rows have none.

V	J	D	size	DNA	CDR3
TRBV4-2	TRBJ2-7	NA	NA	TGTGCCAGCAGCCATCTTGTGACTACCGACTCCTACGAGCAGTACTTC	CASSHLVTTDSYEQYF
TRBV21-1	TRBJ1-2	NA	NA	TGTGCCAGCAGAATACAGGGGCCCCATGGCTACACCTTC	CASRIQGPHGYTF
TRBV28	TRBJ1-5	TRBD1	NA	TGTGCCAGCAGTTTCCCAACGCGGACAGGGGTGAATCAGCCCCAGCATTTT	CASSFPTRTGVNQPQHF
TRBV18	TRBJ1-1	NA	NA	TGTGCCAGCTCATCGCGCGGGGTGAACACTGAAGCTTTCTTT	CASSSRGVNTEAFF
TRBV3-1/TRBV3-2	TRBJ2-7	NA	NA	TGTGCCAGCAGCGCTACGGGCGGGTCCTACGAGCAGTACTTC	CASSATGGSYEQYF
TRBV6-2/TRBV6-3	TRBJ1-6	NA	NA	TGTGCCAGCAGTTACTTGGGGGGGTCACCCCTCCACTTT	CASSYLGGSPLHF
TRBV11-1	TRBJ1-6	TRBD1	NA	TGTGCCAGCAGCTTTCGCAGGGGGAATTCACCCCTCCACTTT	CASSFRRGNSPLHF
TRBV6-5	TRBJ1-1	NA	NA	TGTGCCAGCAGACCCACCCGGTACACTGAAGCTTTCTTT	CASRPTRYTEAFF
TRBV5-1	TRBJ2-7	TRBD1	NA	TGCGCCAGCAGCTCCTCAACAGGGGGGCTCTACGAGCAGTACTTC	CASSSSTGGLYEQYF
TRBV5-1	TRBJ2-2	NA	NA	TGCGCCAGCAGATCCCCTGGAGGCGGCGGGGAGCTGTTTTTT	CASRSPGGGGELFF
TRBV28	TRBJ2-3	TRBD1	NA	TGTGCCAGCAAATACAGGGGGCGCCGATTAGATACGCAGTATTTT	CASKYRGRRLDTQYF
TRBV12-1	TRBJ2-1	NA	NA	TGTGCCAGCAGTTCCACAGGGGGCGAGGAATTCTTC	CASSSTGGEEFF
TRBV25-1	TRBJ1-2	NA	NA	TGTGCCAGCAGTGGACAGGCTGCACTTTTCGGCTACACCTTC	CASSGQAALFGYTF
TRBV6-5	TRBJ2-7	TRBD1	NA	TGTGCCAGCAGTTACCGGGACAGGGCCTACGAGCAGTACTTC	CASSYRDRAYEQYF
TRBV11-2	TRBJ2-5	NA	NA	TGTGCCAGCAGCTTAGCGGGGGGCCTCCAAGAGACCCAGTACTTC	CASSLAGGLQETQYF
TRBV5-4	TRBJ1-2	TRBD1	NA	TGTGCCAGCAGCCCGGGGACAGGGGGGCCCAACTATGGCTACACCTTC	CASSPGTGGPNYGYTF
TRBV29-1	TRBJ2-1	TRBD1	NA	TGCAGCGTTGCAAACAGGGGGCCATACAATGAGCAGTTCTTC	CSVANRGPYNEQFF
TRBV3-1/TRBV3-2	TRBJ2-1	TRBD2	NA	TGTGCCAGCAGCCCACCGAATGGTCTAGCGGGGAACAATGAGCAGTTCTTC	CASSPPNGLAGNNEQFF
TRBV6-1	TRBJ1-3	TRBD1	NA	TGTGCCAGCAGTGAAACAGGGGTTGGAAACACCATATATTTT	CASSETGVGNTIYF
TRBV2	TRBJ2-3	NA	NA	TGTGCCAGCGGCCGATACGAGACTAGTGGAGATACGCAGTATTTT	CASGRYETSGDTQYF
TRBV2	TRBJ1-5	NA	few	TGTGCCAGCAGTGAGGAGTTGGCAGATGTATTTTATAGCAATCAGCCCCAGCATTTT	CASSEELADVFYSNQPQHF
TRBV5-1	TRBJ2-3	NA	NA	TGCGCCAGCAGCTCCGCACGGATAGGGGTCCGCACAGATACGCAGTATTTT	CASSSARIGVRTDTQYF
TRBV30	TRBJ1-4	NA	NA	TGTGCCTGGAGTGTCGGACAGTCAAGCAATGAAAAACTGTTTTTT	CAWSVGQSSNEKLFF
TRBV7-9	TRBJ2-3	NA	once	TGTGCCAGCCGAAGGGGCCTGGTCACAGATACGCAGTATTTT	CASRRGLVTDTQYF
TRBV5-4	TRBJ2-3	NA	NA	TGTGCCAGCAGCCGTGCTCGCCCGAGTACAGATACGCAGTATTTT	CASSRARPSTDTQYF
TRBV9	TRBJ2-3	TRBD2	NA	TGTGCCAGCAGCGTAGTTGGGACTAGCGGGAGCGCAGATACGCAGTATTTT	CASSVVGTSGSADTQYF
TRBV27	TRBJ2-5	TRBD1	NA	TGTGCCAGCAGTTCCGGGACAGGGGGGGTAGAGACCCAGTACTTC	CASSSGTGGVETQYF
TRBV5-6	TRBJ1-5	NA	NA	TGTGCCAGCAGCTTTGGAGGAACCGATCAGCCCCAGCATTTT	CASSFGGTDQPQHF
TRBV5-4	TRBJ2-5	NA	once	TGTGCCAGCAGCTTGAGCATCGGCGGGATGGAGACCCAGTACTTC	CASSLSIGGMETQYF
TRBV10-3	TRBJ2-7	TRBD1	NA	TGTGCCATCAGTCCTACAGGGGCCACCTCCTACGAGCAGTACTTC	CAISPTGATSYEQYF
TRBV5-5	TRBJ1-1	TRBD1	NA	TGTGCCAGCCGCTTGGGACAGGGGATTAAGACTGAAGCTTTCTTT	CASRLGQGIKTEAFF
TRBV3-1/TRBV3-2	TRBJ1-5	NA	few	TGTGCCAGCAGCCAATCCAGGGGAGGCAATCAGCCCCAGCATTTT	CASSQSRGGNQPQHF
TRBV29-1	TRBJ1-1	TRBD1	NA	TGCAGCGTTTTGACAGGGGGCTCTAGCGCTGAAGCTTTCTTT	CSVLTGGSSAEAFF
TRBV6-2/TRBV6-3	TRBJ1-1	TRBD1	NA	TGTGCCAGCAGCACCCCGGGACAGTACACTGAAGCTTTCTTT	CASSTPGQYTEAFF
TRBV6-6	TRBJ1-1	NA	NA	TGTGCCAGCAGTCAGCGGTTTAACACTGAAGCTTTCTTT	CASSQRFNTEAFF
TRBV19	TRBJ1-2	TRBD1	NA	TGTGCCAGTAGTACAACGACAGGGGGCATATATGGCTACACCTTC	CASSTTTGGIYGYTF